The rows below give T cell receptor beta chains drawn from one sample of a study of PD-1 blockade in classical Hodgkin lymphoma. Method: immunoSEQ multiplex PCR; TCRdb's copy keeps in-frame clones and lacks some. The sample lists 80,000 to 95,000 clones; 75% to 85% were seen once. Sequenced here: peripheral blood mononuclear cells (PBMCs), sampled before the fourth cycle of nivolumab. The receptors here all came from a human donor with classical Hodgkin lymphoma. Both conserved end residues are part of each CDR3. The D gene is left open where the match is weak. The listing skips clone size in some rows; elsewhere it reads once, few, many or a size class.

-	TRBJ2-2	TRBV27	-	TGTGCCAGCAGCCTAGGTCGATGGGCGGACACCGGGGAGCTGTTTTTT	CASSLGRWADTGELFF
-	TRBJ2-5	TRBV4-1	-	TGCGCCAGCAGCCAAGCGTTGACATCGATACAAGAGACCCAGTACTTC	CASSQALTSIQETQYF
-	TRBJ2-7	TRBV7-2	-	TGTGCCAGCAGCTTTACAGGGTTCTACGAGCAGTACTTC	CASSFTGFYEQYF
-	TRBJ1-2	TRBV5-1	TRBD1	TGCGCCAGCAGCTTGGGTCCCGGGACAGGGGTTAATGGCTACACCTTC	CASSLGPGTGVNGYTF
-	TRBJ2-4	TRBV7-9	-	TGTGCCAGCAGCTTAGTAGGTAGTACTGACAAAAACATTCAGTACTTC	CASSLVGSTDKNIQYF
few	TRBJ1-5	TRBV19	-	TGTGCCAGTAGTATAGTTCGGACATTCTCTCAGCCCCAGCATTTT	CASSIVRTFSQPQHF
-	TRBJ2-3	TRBV5-1	TRBD2	TGCGCCAGCAGCCCAGAGCCGGGACTAGCGGGAGGAGATACGCAGTATTTT	CASSPEPGLAGGDTQYF
medium-sized	TRBJ2-3	TRBV9	-	TGTGCCAGCAAACGTGGGGACTCTTACACAGATACGCAGTATTTT	CASKRGDSYTDTQYF
-	TRBJ1-5	TRBV27	-	TGTGCCAGCAGTTTTTTATTTGATCAGCCCCAGCATTTT	CASSFLFDQPQHF
-	TRBJ2-7	TRBV14	TRBD1	TGTGCCAGCAGCCAAATCCTTCCGGGGACAGGTCCCTACGAGCAGTACTTC	CASSQILPGTGPYEQYF